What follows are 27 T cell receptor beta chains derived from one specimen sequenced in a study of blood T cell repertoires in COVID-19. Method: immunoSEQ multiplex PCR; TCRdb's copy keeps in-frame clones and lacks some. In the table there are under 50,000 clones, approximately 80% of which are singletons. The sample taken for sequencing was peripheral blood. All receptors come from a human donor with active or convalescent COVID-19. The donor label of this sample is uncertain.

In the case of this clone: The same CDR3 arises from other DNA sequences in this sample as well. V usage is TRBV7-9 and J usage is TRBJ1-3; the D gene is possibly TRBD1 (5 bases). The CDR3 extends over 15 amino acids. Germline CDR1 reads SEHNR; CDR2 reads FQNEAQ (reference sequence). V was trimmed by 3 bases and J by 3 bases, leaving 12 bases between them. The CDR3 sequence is CASSFGQGDGNTIYF. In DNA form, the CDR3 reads TGTGCCAGCAGCTTCGGCCAGGGTGATGGAAACACCATATATTTT.

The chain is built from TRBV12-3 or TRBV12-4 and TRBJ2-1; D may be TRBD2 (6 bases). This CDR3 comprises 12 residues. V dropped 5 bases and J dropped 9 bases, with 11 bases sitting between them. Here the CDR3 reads CASSRESSEQFF. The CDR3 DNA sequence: TGTGCCAGCAGTCGGGAGTCGAGTGAGCAGTTCTTC.

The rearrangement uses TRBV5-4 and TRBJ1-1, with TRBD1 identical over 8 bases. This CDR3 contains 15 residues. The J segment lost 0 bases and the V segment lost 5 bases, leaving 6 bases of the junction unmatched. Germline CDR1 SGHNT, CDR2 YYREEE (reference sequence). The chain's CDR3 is CASRLTGALNTEAFF. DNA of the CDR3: TGTGCCAGCAGGCTGACAGGGGCGCTGAACACTGAAGCTTTCTTT.

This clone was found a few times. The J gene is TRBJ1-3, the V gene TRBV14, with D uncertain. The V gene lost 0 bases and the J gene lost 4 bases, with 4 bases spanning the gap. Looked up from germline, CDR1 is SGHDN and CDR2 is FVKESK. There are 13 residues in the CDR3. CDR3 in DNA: TGTGCCAGCAGCCAAGATCGGGGAAACACCATATATTTT. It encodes CASSQDRGNTIYF.

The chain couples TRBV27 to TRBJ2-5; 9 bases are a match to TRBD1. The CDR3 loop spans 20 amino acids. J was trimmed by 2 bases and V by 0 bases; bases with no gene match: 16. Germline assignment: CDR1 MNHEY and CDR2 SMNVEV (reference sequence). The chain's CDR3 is CASSLSKRQGGFGRQETQYF. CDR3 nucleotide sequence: TGTGCCAGCAGTTTATCGAAGAGACAGGGGGGATTTGGAAGGCAAGAGACCCAGTACTTC.

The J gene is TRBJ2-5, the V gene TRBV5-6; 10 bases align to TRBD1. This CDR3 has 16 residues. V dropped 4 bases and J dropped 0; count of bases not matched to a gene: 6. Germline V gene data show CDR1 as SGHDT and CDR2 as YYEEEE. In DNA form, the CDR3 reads TGTGCCAGCAGCCAGGGACAGGGGAGAAACCAAGAGACCCAGTACTTC. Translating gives CASSQGQGRNQETQYF.

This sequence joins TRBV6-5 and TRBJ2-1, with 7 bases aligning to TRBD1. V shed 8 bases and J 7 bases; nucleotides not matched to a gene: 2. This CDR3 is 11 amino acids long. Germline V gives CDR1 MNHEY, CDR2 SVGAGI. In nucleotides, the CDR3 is TGTGCCAGCCAGGGGGAGAATGAGCAGTTCTTC. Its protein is CASQGENEQFF.

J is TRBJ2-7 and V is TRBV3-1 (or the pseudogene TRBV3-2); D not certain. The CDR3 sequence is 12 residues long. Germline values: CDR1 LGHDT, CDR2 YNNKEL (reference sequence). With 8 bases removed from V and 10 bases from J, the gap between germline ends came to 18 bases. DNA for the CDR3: TGTGCCAGCGCCCTCACTCCCACAGTTCAGTACTTC. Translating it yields CASALTPTVQYF.

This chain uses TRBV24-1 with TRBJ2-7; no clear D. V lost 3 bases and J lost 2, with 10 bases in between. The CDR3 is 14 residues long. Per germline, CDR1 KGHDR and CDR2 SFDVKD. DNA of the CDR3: TGTGCCACCAGTGATCGGTCGCGCACCTACGAGCAGTACTTC. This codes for CATSDRSRTYEQYF.

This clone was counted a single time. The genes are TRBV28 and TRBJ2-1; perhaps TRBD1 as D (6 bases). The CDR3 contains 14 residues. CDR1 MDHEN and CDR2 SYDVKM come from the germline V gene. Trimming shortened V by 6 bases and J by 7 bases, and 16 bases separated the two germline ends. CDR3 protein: CASSITDSFNEQFF. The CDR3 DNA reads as TGTGCCAGCAGCATAACGGACAGCTTTAATGAGCAGTTCTTC.

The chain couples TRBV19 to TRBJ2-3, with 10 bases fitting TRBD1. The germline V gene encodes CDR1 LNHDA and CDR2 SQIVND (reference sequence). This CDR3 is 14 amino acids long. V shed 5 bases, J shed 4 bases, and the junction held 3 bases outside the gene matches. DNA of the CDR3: TGTGCCAGTAGTGCGACAGGGGGCCCAGATACGCAGTATTTT. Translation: CASSATGGPDTQYF.

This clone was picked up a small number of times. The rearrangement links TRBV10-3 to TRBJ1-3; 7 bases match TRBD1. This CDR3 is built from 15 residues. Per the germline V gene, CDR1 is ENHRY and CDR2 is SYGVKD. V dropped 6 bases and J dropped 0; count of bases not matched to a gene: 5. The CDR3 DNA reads TGTGCCATCAGGCGGACAGGCGTCTCTGGAAACACCATATATTTT. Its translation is CAIRRTGVSGNTIYF.

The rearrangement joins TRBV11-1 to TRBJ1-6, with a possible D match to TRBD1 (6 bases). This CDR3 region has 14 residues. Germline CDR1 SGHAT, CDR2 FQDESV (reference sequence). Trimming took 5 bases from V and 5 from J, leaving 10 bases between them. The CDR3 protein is CASSTGQHNSPLHF. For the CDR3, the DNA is TGTGCCAGCAGCACTGGACAGCATAATTCACCCCTCCACTTT.

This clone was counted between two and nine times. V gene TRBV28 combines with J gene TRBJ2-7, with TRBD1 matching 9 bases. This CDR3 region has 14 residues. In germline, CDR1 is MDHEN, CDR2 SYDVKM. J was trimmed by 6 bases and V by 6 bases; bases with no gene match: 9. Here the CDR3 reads CASSPASTGGEQYF. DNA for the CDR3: TGTGCCAGCAGCCCGGCCTCGACAGGGGGCGAGCAGTACTTC.

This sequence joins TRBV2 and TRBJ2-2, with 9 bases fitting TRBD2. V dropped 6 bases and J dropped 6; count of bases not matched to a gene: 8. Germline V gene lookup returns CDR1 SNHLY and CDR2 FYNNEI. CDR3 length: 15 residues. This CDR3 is CASRAASGTSGELFF. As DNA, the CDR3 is TGTGCCAGCAGGGCGGCTAGCGGGACATCCGGGGAGCTGTTTTTT.

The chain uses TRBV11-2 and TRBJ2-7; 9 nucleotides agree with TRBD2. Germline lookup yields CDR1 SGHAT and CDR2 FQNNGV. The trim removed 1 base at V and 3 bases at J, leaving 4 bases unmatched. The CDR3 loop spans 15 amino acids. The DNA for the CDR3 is TGTGCCAGCAGCTTAGTGACTAGCGGAGTCTACGAGCAGTACTTC. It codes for CASSLVTSGVYEQYF.

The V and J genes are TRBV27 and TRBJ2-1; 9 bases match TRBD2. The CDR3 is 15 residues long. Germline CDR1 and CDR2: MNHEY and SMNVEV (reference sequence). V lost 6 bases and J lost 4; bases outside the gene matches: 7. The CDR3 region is CASRPGTSRYNEQFF. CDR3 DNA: TGTGCCAGCAGACCCGGGACTAGCAGGTACAATGAGCAGTTCTTC.

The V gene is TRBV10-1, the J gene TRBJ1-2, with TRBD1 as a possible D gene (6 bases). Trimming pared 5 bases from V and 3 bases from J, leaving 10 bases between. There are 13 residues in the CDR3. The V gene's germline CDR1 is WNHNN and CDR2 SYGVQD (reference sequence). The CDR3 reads CASSPSGDYGYTF. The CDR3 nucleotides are TGCGCCAGCAGTCCGTCAGGGGACTATGGCTACACCTTC.

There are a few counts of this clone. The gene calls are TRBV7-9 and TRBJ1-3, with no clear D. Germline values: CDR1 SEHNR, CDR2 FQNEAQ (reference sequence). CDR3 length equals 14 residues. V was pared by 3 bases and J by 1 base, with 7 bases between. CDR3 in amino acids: CASSFEGSGNTIYF. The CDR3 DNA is TGTGCCAGCAGCTTTGAGGGTTCTGGAAACACCATATATTTT.

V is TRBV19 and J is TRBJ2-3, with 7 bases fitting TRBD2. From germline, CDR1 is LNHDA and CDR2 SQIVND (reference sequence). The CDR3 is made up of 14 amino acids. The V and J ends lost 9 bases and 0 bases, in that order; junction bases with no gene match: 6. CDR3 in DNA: TGTGCCAGCAAAGCGGGACTTAGCACAGATACGCAGTATTTT. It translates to CASKAGLSTDTQYF.

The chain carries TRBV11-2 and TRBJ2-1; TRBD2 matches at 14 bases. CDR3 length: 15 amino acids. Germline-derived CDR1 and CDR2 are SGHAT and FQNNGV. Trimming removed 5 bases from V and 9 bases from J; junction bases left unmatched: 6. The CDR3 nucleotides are TGTGCCAGCAGCACGGGACTAGCGGGAGCCACTGAGCAGTTCTTC. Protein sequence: CASSTGLAGATEQFF. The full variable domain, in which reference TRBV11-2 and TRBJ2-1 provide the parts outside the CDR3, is EAGVAQSPRYKIIEKRQSVAFWCNPISGHATLYWYQQILGQGPKLLIQFQNNGVVDDSQLPKDRFSAERLKGVDSTLKIQPAKLEDSAVYLCASSTGLAGATEQFFGPGTRLTVL.

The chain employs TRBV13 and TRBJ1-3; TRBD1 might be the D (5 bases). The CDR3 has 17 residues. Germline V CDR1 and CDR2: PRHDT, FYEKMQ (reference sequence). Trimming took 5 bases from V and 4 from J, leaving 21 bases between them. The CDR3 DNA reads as TGTGCCAGCAGCCCAGGTACCCGCCCAGGGAGGGGAAACACCATATATTTT. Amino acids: CASSPGTRPGRGNTIYF.

The CDR3 coding sequence is TGCGCCAGCAGCTTGGCCCCCCCTCTAGAGGGCAGGGACTTTAGCAATCAGCCCCAGCATTTT. Its translation: CASSLAPPLEGRDFSNQPQHF. The chain combines TRBV5-1 with TRBJ1-5; the D gene is possibly TRBD1 (5 bases). This CDR3 comprises 21 residues. The germline V gene has CDR1 SGHRS and CDR2 YFSETQ. Trimming cost V 0 bases and J 0 bases, with 25 bases left between them. Full variable domain (rest looked up from reference TRBV5-1 and TRBJ1-5): KAGVTQTPRYLIKTRGQQVTLSCSPISGHRSVSWYQQTPGQGLQFLFEYFSETQRNKGNFPGRFSGRQFSNSRSEMNVSTLELGDSALYLCASSLAPPLEGRDFSNQPQHFGDGTRLSIL.

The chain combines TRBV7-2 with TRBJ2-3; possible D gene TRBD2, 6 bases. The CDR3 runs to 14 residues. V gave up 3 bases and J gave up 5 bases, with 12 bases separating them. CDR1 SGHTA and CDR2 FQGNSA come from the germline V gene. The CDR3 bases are TGTGCCAGCAGCTTCGGGGGAGCCGGAGATACGCAGTATTTT. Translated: CASSFGGAGDTQYF.

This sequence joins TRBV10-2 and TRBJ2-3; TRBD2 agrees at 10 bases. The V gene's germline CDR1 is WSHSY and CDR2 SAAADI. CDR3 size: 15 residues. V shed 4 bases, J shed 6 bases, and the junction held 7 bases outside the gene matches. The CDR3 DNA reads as TGCGCCAGCAGTGGAGCGGGAGGGTCACTGGATACGCAGTATTTT. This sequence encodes CASSGAGGSLDTQYF.

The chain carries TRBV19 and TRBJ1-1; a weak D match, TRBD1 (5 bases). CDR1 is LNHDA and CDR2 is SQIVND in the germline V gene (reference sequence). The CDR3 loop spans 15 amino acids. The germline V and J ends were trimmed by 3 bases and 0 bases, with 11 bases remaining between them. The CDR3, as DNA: TGTGCCAGTAGTATCGGAGACAGATTGAACACTGAAGCTTTCTTT. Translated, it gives CASSIGDRLNTEAFF.

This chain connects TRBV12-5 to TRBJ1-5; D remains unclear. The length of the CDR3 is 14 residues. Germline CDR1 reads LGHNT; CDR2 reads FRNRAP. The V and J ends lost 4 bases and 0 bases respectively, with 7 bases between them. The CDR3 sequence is CASGSLYSNQPQHF. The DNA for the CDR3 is TGTGCTAGTGGTTCCTTATATAGCAATCAGCCCCAGCATTTT.